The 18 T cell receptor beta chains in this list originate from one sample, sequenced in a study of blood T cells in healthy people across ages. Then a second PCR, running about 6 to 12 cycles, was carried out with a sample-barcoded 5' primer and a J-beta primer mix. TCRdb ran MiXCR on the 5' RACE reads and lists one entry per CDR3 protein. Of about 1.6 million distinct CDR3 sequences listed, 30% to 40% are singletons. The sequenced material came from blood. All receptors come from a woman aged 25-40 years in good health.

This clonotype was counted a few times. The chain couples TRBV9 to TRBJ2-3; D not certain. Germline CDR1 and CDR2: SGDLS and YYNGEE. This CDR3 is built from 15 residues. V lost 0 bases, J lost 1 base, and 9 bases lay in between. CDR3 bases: TGTGCCAGCAGCGTAGGGATCACGGGCACAGATACGCAGTATTTT. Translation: CASSVGITGTDTQYF.

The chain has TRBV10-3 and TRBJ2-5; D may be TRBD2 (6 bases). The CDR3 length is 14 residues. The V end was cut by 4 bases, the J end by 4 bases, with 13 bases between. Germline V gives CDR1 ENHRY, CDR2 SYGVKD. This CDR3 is CAISGGGGLETQYF. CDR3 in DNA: TGTGCCATCAGTGGGGGCGGAGGGCTAGAGACCCAGTACTTC.

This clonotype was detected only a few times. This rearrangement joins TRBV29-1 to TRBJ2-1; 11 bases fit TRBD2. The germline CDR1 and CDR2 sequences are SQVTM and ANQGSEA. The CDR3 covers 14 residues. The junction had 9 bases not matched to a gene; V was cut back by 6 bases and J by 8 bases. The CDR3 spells CSVDSGRAVDEQFF. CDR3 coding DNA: TGCAGCGTAGATAGCGGGAGGGCCGTAGATGAGCAGTTCTTC.

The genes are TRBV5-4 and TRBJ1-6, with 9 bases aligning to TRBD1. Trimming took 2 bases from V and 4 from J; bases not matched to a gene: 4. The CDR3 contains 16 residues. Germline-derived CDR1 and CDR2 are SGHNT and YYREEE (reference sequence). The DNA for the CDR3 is TGTGCCAGCAGCTTTACAGGGGGCGGATATAATTCACCCCTCCACTTT. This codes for CASSFTGGGYNSPLHF. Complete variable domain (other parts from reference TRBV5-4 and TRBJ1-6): ETGVTQSPTHLIKTRGQQVTLRCSSQSGHNTVSWYQQALGQGPQFIFQYYREEENGRGNFPPRFSGLQFPNYSSELNVNALELDDSALYLCASSFTGGGYNSPLHFGNGTRLTVT.

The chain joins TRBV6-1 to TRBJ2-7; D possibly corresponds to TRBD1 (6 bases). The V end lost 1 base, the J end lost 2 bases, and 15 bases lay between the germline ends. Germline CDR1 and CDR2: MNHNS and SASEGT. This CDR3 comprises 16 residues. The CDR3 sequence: CASSEVMDSLAYEQYF. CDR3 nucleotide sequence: TGTGCCAGCAGTGAAGTGATGGACAGTTTAGCCTACGAGCAGTACTTC.

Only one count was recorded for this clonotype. Here the CDR3 reads CATSDSGTGNQETQYF. Here the CDR3 DNA reads TGTGCCACCAGTGATTCCGGGACAGGGAATCAAGAGACCCAGTACTTC. The chain links TRBV24-1 to TRBJ2-5, with 9 bases fitting TRBD1. The CDR3 spans 16 residues. V lost 2 bases, J lost 2 bases, and 5 bases stayed unmatched. Germline lookup yields CDR1 KGHDR and CDR2 SFDVKD.

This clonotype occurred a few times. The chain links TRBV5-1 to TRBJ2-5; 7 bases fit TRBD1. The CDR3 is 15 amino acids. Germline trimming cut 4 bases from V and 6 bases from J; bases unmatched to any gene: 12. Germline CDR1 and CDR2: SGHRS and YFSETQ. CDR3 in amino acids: CASSPDPTGEKTQYF. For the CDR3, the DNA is TGCGCCAGCAGCCCCGACCCAACAGGGGAAAAGACCCAGTACTTC. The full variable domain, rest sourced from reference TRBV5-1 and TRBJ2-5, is KAGVTQTPRYLIKTRGQQVTLSCSPISGHRSVSWYQQTPGQGLQFLFEYFSETQRNKGNFPGRFSGRQFSNSRSEMNVSTLELGDSALYLCASSPDPTGEKTQYFGPGTRLLVL.

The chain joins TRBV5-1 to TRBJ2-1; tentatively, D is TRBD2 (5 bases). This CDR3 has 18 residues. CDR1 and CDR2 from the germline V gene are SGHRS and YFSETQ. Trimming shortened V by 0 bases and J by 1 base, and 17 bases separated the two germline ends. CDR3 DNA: TGCGCCAGCAGCTTGGGCGGTTGGGGTCGGAGGTCCTACAATGAGCAGTTCTTC. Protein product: CASSLGGWGRRSYNEQFF.

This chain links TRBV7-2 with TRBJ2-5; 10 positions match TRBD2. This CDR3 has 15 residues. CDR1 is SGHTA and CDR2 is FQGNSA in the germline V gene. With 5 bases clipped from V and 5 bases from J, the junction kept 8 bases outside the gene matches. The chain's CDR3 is CASSDSGGTVETQYF. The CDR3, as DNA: TGTGCCAGCAGCGATAGCGGGGGGACCGTCGAGACCCAGTACTTC.

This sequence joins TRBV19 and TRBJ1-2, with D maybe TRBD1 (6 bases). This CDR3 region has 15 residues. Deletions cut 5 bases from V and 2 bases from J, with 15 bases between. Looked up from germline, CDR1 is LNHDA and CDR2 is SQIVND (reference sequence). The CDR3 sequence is CASSGSGTKNYGYTF. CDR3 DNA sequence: TGTGCCAGTAGTGGCTCCGGGACAAAAAACTATGGCTACACCTTC.

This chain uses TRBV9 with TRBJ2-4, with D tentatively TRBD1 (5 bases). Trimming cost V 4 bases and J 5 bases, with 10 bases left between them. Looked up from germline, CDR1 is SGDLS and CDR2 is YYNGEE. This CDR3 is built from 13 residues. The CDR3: CASSPGPENIQYF. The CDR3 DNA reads TGTGCCAGCAGCCCAGGGCCGGAAAACATTCAGTACTTC.

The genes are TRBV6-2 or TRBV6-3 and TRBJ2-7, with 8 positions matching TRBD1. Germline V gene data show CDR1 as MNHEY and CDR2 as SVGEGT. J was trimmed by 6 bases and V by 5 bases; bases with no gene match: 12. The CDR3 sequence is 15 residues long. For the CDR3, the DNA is TGTGCCAGCAGTCCTAGGACAGGGTGGGGGTCCGAGCAGTACTTC. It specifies CASSPRTGWGSEQYF.

In DNA, the CDR3 is TGTGCCAGCAGCCAAGAACCTGGGGGAGAGTTCTTC. It specifies CASSQEPGGEFF. The chain recombines TRBV3-1 with TRBJ2-1, with D perhaps matching TRBD1 or TRBD2 (5 bases each). The V gene's germline CDR1 is LGHDT and CDR2 YNNKEL (reference sequence). Trimming cost V 0 bases and J 14 bases, with 11 bases left between them. CDR3 length equals 12 residues.

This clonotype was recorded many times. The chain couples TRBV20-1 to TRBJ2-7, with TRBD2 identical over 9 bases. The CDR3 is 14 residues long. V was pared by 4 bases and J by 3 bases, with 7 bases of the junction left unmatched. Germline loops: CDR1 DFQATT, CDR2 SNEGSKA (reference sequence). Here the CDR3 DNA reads TGCAGTGCTAAGGCGTGGACTAGCGACTACGAGCAGTACTTC. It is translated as CSAKAWTSDYEQYF.

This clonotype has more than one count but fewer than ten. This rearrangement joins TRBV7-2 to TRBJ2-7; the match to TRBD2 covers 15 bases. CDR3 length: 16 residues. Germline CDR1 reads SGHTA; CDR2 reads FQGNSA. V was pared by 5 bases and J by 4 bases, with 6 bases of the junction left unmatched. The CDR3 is CASSPWTSGGGYEQYF. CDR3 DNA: TGTGCCAGCAGCCCGTGGACTAGCGGGGGGGGTTACGAGCAGTACTTC. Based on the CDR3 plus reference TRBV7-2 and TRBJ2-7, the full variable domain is GAGVSQSPSNKVTEKGKDVELRCDPISGHTALYWYRQSLGQGLEFLIYFQGNSAPDKSGLPSDRFSAERTGGSVSTLTIQRTQQEDSAVYLCASSPWTSGGGYEQYFGPGTRLTVT.

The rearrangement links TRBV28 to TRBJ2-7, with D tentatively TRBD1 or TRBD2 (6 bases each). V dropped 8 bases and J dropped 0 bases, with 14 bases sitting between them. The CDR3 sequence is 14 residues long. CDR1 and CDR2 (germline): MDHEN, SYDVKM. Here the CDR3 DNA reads TGTGCCAGCGGCAAGGGGGGTAGCTCCTACGAGCAGTACTTC. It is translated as CASGKGGSSYEQYF.

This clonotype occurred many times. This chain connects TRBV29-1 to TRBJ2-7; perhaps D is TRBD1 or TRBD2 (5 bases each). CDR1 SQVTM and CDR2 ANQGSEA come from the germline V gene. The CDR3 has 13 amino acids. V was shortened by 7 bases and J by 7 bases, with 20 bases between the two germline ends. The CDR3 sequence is CSALTVRRREQYF. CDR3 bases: TGCAGCGCCCTGACAGTCCGGAGGAGGGAGCAGTACTTC.

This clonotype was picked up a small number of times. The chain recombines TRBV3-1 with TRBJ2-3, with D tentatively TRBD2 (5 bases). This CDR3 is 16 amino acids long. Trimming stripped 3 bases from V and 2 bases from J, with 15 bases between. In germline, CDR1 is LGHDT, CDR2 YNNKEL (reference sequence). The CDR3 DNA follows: TGTGCCAGCAGCCAGCTAGCAGGTTCACACACAGATACGCAGTATTTT. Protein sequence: CASSQLAGSHTDTQYF.